This TCR beta chain was profiled in a study of T cell repertoires in cytomegalovirus infection. Ten or more counts support this clonotype. Its antigen is unidentified. TCRdb independently ran MiXCR on the reads; one entry per CDR3 protein. This table holds approximately 300,000 distinct CDR3 sequences, more than 20% found once. Germline V gene data show CDR1 as SGHTA and CDR2 as FQGNSA. The CDR3 contains 16 residues. Trimming at V came to 5 bases and at J to 8 bases, leaving 9 bases not matched to a gene. The receptor was isolated from a human donor in good health (CMV status not recorded). Some clones in this sample may be carry-over from other donors' samples. Sequenced here: cultured PBMCs, sampled from culture after CMV antigen stimulation. The chain recombines TRBV7-2 with TRBJ2-1, with 13 bases identical to TRBD2. CDR3 loop: CASSAGLAGLAHEQFF. The DNA for the CDR3 is TGTGCCAGCAGCGCGGGACTAGCGGGACTGGCGCATGAGCAGTTCTTC.